This TCR beta chain was captured in a study of identical twins. Germline V lookup: CDR1 SGDLS, CDR2 YYNGEE. Between the trimmed V and J ends, which lost 4 bases and 4 bases, there was a span of 17 bases. The CDR3 is 15 residues long. The sample holds a few counts of this clonotype. What it binds is not known. Overall study results and limits: Fewer insertions were carried by abundant cord blood beta clonotypes, but none was seen in memory repertoires. Compared with models, monozygotic twins showed more out-of-frame TCR alpha sharing. Excess twin sharing in beta out-of-frame sequences was weaker.

Via MiXCR, TCRdb re-called the 5' RACE reads, giving one row per CDR3 protein. The top ten clones hold around 1.6% of a sample with fewer than 800,000 distinct CDR3 sequences, roughly 7.1% of them seen once. Separately, the same data were catalogued under a study of yellow fever vaccine responses in identical twins.

The origin of this receptor is a woman under 30 in good health. The sample consisted of PBMCs. This sequence joins TRBV9 and TRBJ2-5; the D gene is possibly TRBD1 (7 bases). CDR3 loop: CASSSLGGGGETQYF. The CDR3 DNA sequence: TGTGCCAGCAGCTCCCTCGGAGGGGGCGGAGAGACCCAGTACTTC.